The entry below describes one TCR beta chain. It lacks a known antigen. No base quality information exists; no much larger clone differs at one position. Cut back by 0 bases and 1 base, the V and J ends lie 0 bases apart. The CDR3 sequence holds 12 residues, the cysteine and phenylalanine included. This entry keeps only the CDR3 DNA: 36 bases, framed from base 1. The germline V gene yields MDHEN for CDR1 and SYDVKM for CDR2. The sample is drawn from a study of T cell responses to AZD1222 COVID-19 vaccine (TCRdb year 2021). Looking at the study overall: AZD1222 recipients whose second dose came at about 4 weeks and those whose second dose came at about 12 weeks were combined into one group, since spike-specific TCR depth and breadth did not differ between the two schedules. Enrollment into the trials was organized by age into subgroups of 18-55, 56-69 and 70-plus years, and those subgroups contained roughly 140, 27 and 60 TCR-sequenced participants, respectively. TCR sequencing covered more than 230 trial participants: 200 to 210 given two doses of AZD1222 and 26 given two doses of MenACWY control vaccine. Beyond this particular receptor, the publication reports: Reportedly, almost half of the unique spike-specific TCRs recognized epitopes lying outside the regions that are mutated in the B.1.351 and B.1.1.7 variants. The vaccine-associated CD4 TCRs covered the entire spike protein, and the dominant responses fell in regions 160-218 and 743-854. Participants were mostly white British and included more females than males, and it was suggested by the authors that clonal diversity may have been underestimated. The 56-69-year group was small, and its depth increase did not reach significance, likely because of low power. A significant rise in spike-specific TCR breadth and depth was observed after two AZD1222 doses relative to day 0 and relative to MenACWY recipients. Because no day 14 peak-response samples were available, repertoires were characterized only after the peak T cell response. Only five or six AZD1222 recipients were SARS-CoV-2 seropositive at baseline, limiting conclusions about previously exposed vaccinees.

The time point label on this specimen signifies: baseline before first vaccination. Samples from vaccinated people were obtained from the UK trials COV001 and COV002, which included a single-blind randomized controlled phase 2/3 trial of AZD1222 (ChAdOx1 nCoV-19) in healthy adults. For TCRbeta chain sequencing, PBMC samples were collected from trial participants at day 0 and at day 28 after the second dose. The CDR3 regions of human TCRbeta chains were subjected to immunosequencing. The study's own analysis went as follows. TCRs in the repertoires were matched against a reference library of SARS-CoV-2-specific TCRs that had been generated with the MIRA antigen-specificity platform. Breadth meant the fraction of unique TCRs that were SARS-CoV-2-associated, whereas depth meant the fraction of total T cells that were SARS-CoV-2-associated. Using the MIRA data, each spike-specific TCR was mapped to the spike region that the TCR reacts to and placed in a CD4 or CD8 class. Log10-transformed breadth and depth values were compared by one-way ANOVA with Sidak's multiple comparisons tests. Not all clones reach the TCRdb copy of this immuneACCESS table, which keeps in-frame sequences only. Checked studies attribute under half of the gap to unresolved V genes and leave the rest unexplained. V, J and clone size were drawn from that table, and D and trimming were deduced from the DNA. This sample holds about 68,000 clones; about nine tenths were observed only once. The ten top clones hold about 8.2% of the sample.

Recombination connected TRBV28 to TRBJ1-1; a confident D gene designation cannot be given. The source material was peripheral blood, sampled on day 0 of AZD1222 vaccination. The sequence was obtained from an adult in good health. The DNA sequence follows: TGTGCCAGCAGTTTATGGAACACTGAAGCTTTCTTT. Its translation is CASSLWNTEAFF. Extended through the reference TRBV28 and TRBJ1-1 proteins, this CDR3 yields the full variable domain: DVKVTQSSRYLVKRTGEKVFLECVQDMDHENMFWYRQDPGLGLRLIYFSYDVKMKEKGDIPEGYSVSREKKERFSLILESASTNQTSMYLCASSLWNTEAFFGQGTRLTVV.